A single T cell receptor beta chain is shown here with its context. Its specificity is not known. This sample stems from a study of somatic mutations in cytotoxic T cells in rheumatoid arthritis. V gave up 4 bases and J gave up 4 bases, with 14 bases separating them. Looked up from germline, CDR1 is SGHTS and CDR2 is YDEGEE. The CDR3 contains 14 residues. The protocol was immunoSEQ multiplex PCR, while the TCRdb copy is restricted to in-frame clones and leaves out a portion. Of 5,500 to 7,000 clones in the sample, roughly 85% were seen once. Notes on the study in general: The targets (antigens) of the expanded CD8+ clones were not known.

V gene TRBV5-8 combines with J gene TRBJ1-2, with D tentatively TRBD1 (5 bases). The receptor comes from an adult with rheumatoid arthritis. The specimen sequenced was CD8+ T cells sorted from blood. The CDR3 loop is CASSHGGRGYGYTF. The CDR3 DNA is TGTGCCAGCAGCCACGGGGGTAGGGGCTATGGCTACACCTTC.